These 12 T cell receptor beta chains share one sample of origin, sequenced in a study of T cells in Graves' hyperthyroidism and ophthalmopathy (dated by TCRdb to the late 2010s). The library was prepared using multiplex PCR. TCRdb records Illumina HiSeq 2000 as the sequencer. The TCR beta CDR3 regions were amplified from the RNA transcripts. A first-round RT-PCR of the TCR CDR3 used the HTBI primer set with the Qiagen OneStep RT-PCR kit. TCRdb trimmed the raw reads at Q25, called clones with MiXCR and kept productive beta chains. Every CDR3 protein is listed once, alongside the most common genes and DNA of its rows. The sample includes fewer than 900,000 distinct CDR3 sequences, with about 17% observed a single time. Around 17% of the sample is in the top ten clones. The sequenced sample consisted of blood. Receptor source: a woman aged 45-65 years with Graves' hyperthyroidism that later progressed to Graves' ophthalmopathy.

This clonotype was counted ten times or more. V and J are TRBV27 and TRBJ2-1, with 10 nucleotides matching TRBD1. Germline V CDR1 and CDR2: MNHEY, SMNVEV (reference sequence). CDR3 length equals 16 residues. Trimming cost V 5 bases and J 4 bases; bases outside gene matches: 8. The CDR3 loop is CASSLSGQGIYNEQFF. CDR3 in DNA: TGTGCCAGCAGTCTTTCGGGACAGGGGATATACAATGAGCAGTTCTTC.

This chain connects TRBV5-4 to TRBJ1-6, with a possible D match to TRBD1 (5 bases). V lost 4 bases, J lost 7 bases, and 12 bases lay in between. Looked up from germline, CDR1 is SGHNT and CDR2 is YYREEE (reference sequence). CDR3 size: 14 residues. The CDR3 DNA reads as TGTGCCAGCAGCCAAGTGGGGGGGAATTCACCCCTCCACTTT. Translation gives CASSQVGGNSPLHF.

This clonotype was found a few times. The V gene is TRBV12-5, the J gene TRBJ2-6, with a weak D call TRBD2 (5 bases). Trimming stripped 5 bases from V and 1 base from J, with 12 bases between. This CDR3 has 16 amino acids. The V gene's germline CDR1 is LGHNT and CDR2 FRNRAP. CDR3 sequence (DNA): TGTGCTAGTGGTCCTCCGGACTGGTCTGGGGCCAACGTCCTGACTTTC. Translated, it gives CASGPPDWSGANVLTF.

This chain uses TRBV30 with TRBJ1-2; TRBD1 aligns across 9 bases. Looked up from germline, CDR1 is GTSNPN and CDR2 is SVGIG (reference sequence). The V and J ends lost 6 bases and 8 bases, in that order; junction bases with no gene match: 13. This CDR3 contains 14 residues. CDR3 region: CACPFLQGALGYTF. The CDR3 bases are TGTGCCTGCCCTTTCTTACAGGGGGCGCTGGGCTACACCTTC.

The genes are TRBV12-3 or TRBV12-4 and TRBJ2-2, with TRBD1 identical over 10 bases. J gave up 3 bases and V 5 bases, and 6 bases lay outside the gene matches. The CDR3 runs 16 residues. CDR3: CASSASGTGDTGELFF. CDR3 coding DNA: TGTGCCAGCAGTGCGTCCGGGACAGGGGACACCGGGGAGCTGTTTTTT.

This chain joins TRBV5-6 and TRBJ1-2; TRBD1 matches 9 bases. CDR1 and CDR2 (germline): SGHDT, YYEEEE. V was pared by 4 bases and J by 1 base, with 14 bases of the junction left unmatched. CDR3 length equals 18 residues. The CDR3 coding sequence is TGTGCCAGCAGCCCGAGGTATTTTGGACAGGGGAATAACTATGGCTACACCTTC. It codes for CASSPRYFGQGNNYGYTF.

The chain links TRBV19 to TRBJ1-4; D is possibly TRBD1 (6 bases). The CDR3 is 16 amino acids. The V end was cut by 10 bases, the J end by 3 bases, with 21 bases between. Germline assignment: CDR1 LNHDA and CDR2 SQIVND (reference sequence). The CDR3 protein is CATRGQTRLPNEKLFF. The DNA for the CDR3 is TGTGCCACCAGGGGCCAAACTAGATTGCCTAATGAAAAACTGTTTTTT.

The V call is TRBV6-9, the J call TRBJ1-5; D uncertain. V lost 3 bases and J lost 0, with 12 bases in between. CDR1 is MNHGY, CDR2 SVAAGI, per germline. The CDR3 contains 16 residues. CDR3 sequence: CASSYPTAYSNQPQHF. As DNA, the CDR3 is TGTGCCAGCAGTTACCCCACAGCTTATAGCAATCAGCCCCAGCATTTT.

There are a few counts of this clonotype. This chain uses TRBV6-1 with TRBJ2-7; D is possibly TRBD1 (6 bases). V lost 6 bases to trimming and J lost 6 bases, with 12 bases between them. This CDR3 has 12 residues. Per germline, CDR1 MNHNS and CDR2 SASEGT. DNA for the CDR3: TGTGCCAGCAGGCACAGGGACGGCGAGCAGTACTTC. The encoded protein is CASRHRDGEQYF.

This clonotype has just a few counts. V gene TRBV29-1 combines with J gene TRBJ1-1, with D possibly TRBD1 on 5 matching bases. The germline gives CDR1 SQVTM, CDR2 ANQGSEA. This CDR3 is built from 13 residues. Trimming removed 6 bases from V and 0 bases from J, with 11 bases in between. CDR3 bases: TGCAGCGTATTACAGGAACTGAACACTGAAGCTTTCTTT. The encoded protein is CSVLQELNTEAFF.

There are a few counts of this clonotype. Germline is not matched at one junction end, which may reflect a read error. The rearrangement joins TRBV6-4 to TRBJ1-2; D is possibly TRBD1 (6 bases). The V gene's germline CDR1 is MRHNA and CDR2 SNTAGT. CDR3 length: 14 residues. CDR3 sequence: CASSDSRDTASYTF. The CDR3 DNA follows: TGCGCCAGCAGTGACTCGAGGGACACGGCCAGCTACACCTTC.

This rearrangement joins TRBV27 to TRBJ2-5; 7 nucleotides line up with TRBD2. V dropped 6 bases and J dropped 5; count of bases not matched to a gene: 6. CDR1 and CDR2 (germline): MNHEY, SMNVEV (reference sequence). The CDR3 extends over 13 amino acids. CDR3 sequence reads: CASSRGVAETQYF. As DNA, the CDR3 is TGTGCCAGCAGCCGGGGGGTCGCGGAGACCCAGTACTTC.